The 2 T cell receptor beta chains below come from one sample, sequenced in a study of cytomegalovirus exposure and HLA in healthy donors. Amplification used 60 Vbeta primers and 13 Jbeta primers. Here immunoSEQ multiplex PCR was the method, and the copy in TCRdb shows in-frame clones only, minus some. The sample carries about 59,000 clones, approximately 80% recorded once. Source material: PBMCs. The receptor source for this set is a human donor in good health.

V is TRBV4-2 and J is TRBJ2-5; 7 nucleotides align to TRBD2. Germline V gene data show CDR1 as LGHNA and CDR2 as YNFKEQ. This CDR3 has 16 residues. The V segment lost 0 bases and the J segment 1 base; nucleotides outside the gene matches: 5. In DNA form, the CDR3 reads TGTGCCAGCAGCCAAGATTGGGGGGGGGTCCAAGAGACCCAGTACTTC. As protein: CASSQDWGGVQETQYF.

This chain uses TRBV29-1 with TRBJ2-7, with 7 bases that match TRBD1. V trimming: 2 bases; J trimming: 2 bases; junction bases outside the gene matches: 6. The CDR3 contains 14 residues. Germline V CDR1 and CDR2: SQVTM, ANQGSEA. The CDR3, as DNA: TGCAGCGTTGAAAAGGCAGGGGGTCCCTACGAGCAGTACTTC. Its translation: CSVEKAGGPYEQYF.